The clone carrying this T cell receptor beta chain was detected ten times or more. Unique molecular identifiers were used to barcode this TCRbeta library. One entry per CDR3 protein results from TCRdb running MiXCR on the PCR reads. The sample contains a few hundred thousand distinct CDR3 sequences, over 9.5% of which appear only once. This sample stems from a study of T-cell reconstitution after alpha-beta-depleted transplantation in children. The germline V gene has CDR1 LGHNA and CDR2 YSLEER. This CDR3 spans 15 amino acids. With V trimmed by 2 bases and J by 1 base, 1 base remained unmatched. The source was PBMCs from the stem cell graft donor, collected from the stem cell graft. This TCR derives from a human donor who donated a stem cell graft to a child with SCID. This rearrangement joins TRBV4-3 to TRBJ1-5; 8 bases match TRBD1. CDR3 bases: TGCGCCAGCAGCCAAACAGGGGGGAGCAATCAGCCCCAGCATTTT. Translating it yields CASSQTGGSNQPQHF.